This T cell receptor (beta chain) was found in a study of glioma-infiltrating T cells after dendritic cell vaccination. Study observations and caveats: Higher TCR clonality did not directly relate to longer survival.

Time point noted: after dendritic cell vaccination, including at tumor progression/relapse. Selection required adequate fresh-frozen tumor tissue plus more than two years' survival data. Before vaccination, two weeks after the third vaccination, and at progression, PBMC were collected. A word on this clone: No antigen is known for it.

Some clones are missing from TCRdb's copy, which holds only in-frame ones; the method was immunoSEQ multiplex PCR. Of tens of thousands of clones listed, roughly four fifths are singletons. Sequencing used blood, obtained after dendritic cell vaccination. The clonotype was recovered from a human donor with glioblastoma.

In DNA, the CDR3 is TGTGCCTGGAGATCTTCGGACAGGCAAGCCTACGAGCAGTACTTC. Translating gives CAWRSSDRQAYEQYF. The chain joins TRBV30 to TRBJ2-7; the match to TRBD1 covers 7 bases. There are 15 residues in the CDR3. Trimming removed 3 bases from V and 2 bases from J; junction bases left unmatched: 10. CDR1 and CDR2 from the germline V gene are GTSNPN and SVGIG (reference sequence).